Below, 5 T cell receptor beta chains from the same sample are listed, as sequenced in a study of T cell repertoires in cytomegalovirus infection. TCRdb analysed the reads with MiXCR anew, one entry per CDR3 protein. The table has a few hundred thousand distinct CDR3 sequences, more than 20% seen once. The sequenced sample consisted of PBMCs. Receptors were obtained from a human donor in good health (CMV status not recorded). Some clones in this sample may be carry-over from other donors' samples.

The chain combines TRBV3-1 with TRBJ2-6; no clear D. Germline V gene data show CDR1 as LGHDT and CDR2 as YNNKEL (reference sequence). CDR3 length: 16 residues. The ends were cut back, 1 base at V and 6 bases at J, with 13 bases in the middle. The CDR3 nucleotides are TGTGCCAGCAGCCAAGGAACATCTGCTGAGGCCAACGTCCTGACTTTC. It translates to CASSQGTSAEANVLTF. The whole variable domain, remainder taken from reference TRBV3-1 and TRBJ2-6, is DTAVSQTPKYLVTQMGNDKSIKCEQNLGHDTMYWYKQDSKKFLKIMFSYNNKELIINETVPNRFSPKSPDKAHLNLHINSLELGDSAVYFCASSQGTSAEANVLTFGAGSRLTVL.

The V gene is TRBV20-1, the J gene TRBJ1-2; D is unclear. There are 14 residues in the CDR3. Per germline, CDR1 DFQATT and CDR2 SNEGSKA (reference sequence). The V gene lost 1 base and the J gene lost 3 bases, with 12 bases spanning the gap. The CDR3 is CSARATYTDYGYTF. The CDR3, as DNA: TGCAGTGCTAGAGCCACTTACACAGACTATGGCTACACCTTC.

In its sample, this clonotype was seen a few times. V gene TRBV4-3 combines with J gene TRBJ1-4, with D uncertain. Trimming removed 3 bases at V and 11 bases at J, with 13 bases between. The germline CDR1 and CDR2 sequences are LGHNA and YSLEER. The CDR3 length is 13 residues. The CDR3 DNA reads as TGCGCCAGCAGCCACCAAGATGAAGAGAAACTGTTTTTT. Translating gives CASSHQDEEKLFF.

The rearrangement links TRBV7-9 to TRBJ2-5; tentative D call: TRBD2 (7 bases). Trimming removed 5 bases at V and 0 bases at J, with 19 bases between. The CDR3 is 17 amino acids. Germline V CDR1 and CDR2: SEHNR, FQNEAQ (reference sequence). The CDR3 nucleotides are TGTGCCAGCAGCAGAGGGGGGGGCACACGTTACCAAGAGACCCAGTACTTC. Residues: CASSRGGGTRYQETQYF.

This rearrangement joins TRBV29-1 to TRBJ2-1; 11 nucleotides match TRBD2. With 3 bases clipped from V and 4 bases from J, the junction kept 8 bases outside the gene matches. Germline loops: CDR1 SQVTM, CDR2 ANQGSEA. This CDR3 is built from 16 residues. The chain's CDR3 is CSVDSGRARVYNEQFF. CDR3 nucleotides: TGCAGCGTTGATAGCGGGAGGGCCCGGGTGTACAATGAGCAGTTCTTC.